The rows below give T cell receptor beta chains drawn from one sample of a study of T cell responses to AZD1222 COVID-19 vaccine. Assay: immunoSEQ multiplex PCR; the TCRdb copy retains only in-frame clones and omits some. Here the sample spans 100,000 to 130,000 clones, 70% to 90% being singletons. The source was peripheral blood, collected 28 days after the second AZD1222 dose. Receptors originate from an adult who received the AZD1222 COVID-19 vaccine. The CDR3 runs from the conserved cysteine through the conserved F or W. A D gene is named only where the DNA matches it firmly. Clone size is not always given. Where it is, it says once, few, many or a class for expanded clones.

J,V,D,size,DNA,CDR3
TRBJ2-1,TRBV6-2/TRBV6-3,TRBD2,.,TGTGCCAGCAGTTTTAGCGGGGGGGCCGATGAGCAGTTCTTC,CASSFSGGADEQFF
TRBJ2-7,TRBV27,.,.,TGTGCCAGCAGTCCAATGGGTCTCTACGAGCAGTACTTC,CASSPMGLYEQYF
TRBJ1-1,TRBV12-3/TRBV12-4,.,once,TGTGCCAGCAGACTTCGGGGCAGCACTGAAGCTTTCTTT,CASRLRGSTEAFF
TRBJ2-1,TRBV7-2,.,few,TGTGCCAGCAGCCTACAGGGTGCGACCTACAATGAGCAGTTCTTC,CASSLQGATYNEQFF
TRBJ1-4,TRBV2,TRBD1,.,TGTGCCAGCAGTAGAAACAGGGGGGGGAATGAAAAACTGTTTTTT,CASSRNRGGNEKLFF
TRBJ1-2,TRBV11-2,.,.,TGTGCCAGCAGCGCGAACTATGGCTACACCTTC,CASSANYGYTF
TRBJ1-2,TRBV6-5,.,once,TGTGCCAGCAGCCGCCTTGAGAACTATGGCTACACCTTC,CASSRLENYGYTF
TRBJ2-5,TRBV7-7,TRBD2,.,TGTGCCAGCAGCCCCTCGCGCGGGGGGTACCAAGAGACCCAGTACTTC,CASSPSRGGYQETQYF
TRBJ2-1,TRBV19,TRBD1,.,TGTGCCAGTAGTACTCGGACAGGGGGCGCGGTATACGAGCAGTTCTTC,CASSTRTGGAVYEQFF
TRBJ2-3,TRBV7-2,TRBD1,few,TGTGCCAGCAGCTTAGTTGACAGGGGTTCCAGCACAGATACGCAGTATTTT,CASSLVDRGSSTDTQYF
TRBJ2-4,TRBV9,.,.,TGTGCCAGCAGCGGGACGGGGGACCTAGCCAAAAACATTCAGTACTTC,CASSGTGDLAKNIQYF
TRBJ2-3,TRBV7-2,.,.,TGTGCCAGCAGCTTAGCAGGGGGCACAGATACGCAGTATTTT,CASSLAGGTDTQYF
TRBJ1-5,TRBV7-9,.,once,TGTGCCAGCAGCCTACAGGGTCAGCCCCAGCATTTT,CASSLQGQPQHF
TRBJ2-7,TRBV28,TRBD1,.,TGTGCCAGCGGGGGGACAGGGGTTAGCGACGAGCAGTACTTC,CASGGTGVSDEQYF
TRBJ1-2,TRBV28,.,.,TGTGCCAGCCAGGGGAGGTATGGCTACACCTTC,CASQGRYGYTF
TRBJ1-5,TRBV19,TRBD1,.,TGTGCCAGTAGTACCGGACAGGGGGTCAATCAGCCCCAGCATTTT,CASSTGQGVNQPQHF
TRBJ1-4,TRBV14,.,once,TGTGCCAGCAGCCAATCCCAGGCAGGGGAGGGTGGAAAACTGTTTTTT,CASSQSQAGEGGKLFF
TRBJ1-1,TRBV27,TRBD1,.,TGTGCCAGCAGTTTCCGGGACAGGAATAGAGGGAACACTGAAGCTTTCTTT,CASSFRDRNRGNTEAFF
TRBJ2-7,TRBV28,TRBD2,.,TGTGCCAGCAACACAAGGGCGGGGGACGAGCAGTACTTC,CASNTRAGDEQYF
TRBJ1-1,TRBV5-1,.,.,TGCGCCAGCAGCTTGGGCGAGGGGACCACTGAAGCTTTCTTT,CASSLGEGTTEAFF
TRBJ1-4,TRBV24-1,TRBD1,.,TGTGCCACCAGCCCGACAGGGGGTCGGGAAAAACTGTTTTTT,CATSPTGGREKLFF
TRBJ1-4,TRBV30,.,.,TGTGCCTGGAGTGTACGAGGTACCCTGGGTGAAAAACTGTTTTTT,CAWSVRGTLGEKLFF
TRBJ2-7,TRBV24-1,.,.,TGTGCCACCAGTGATTCGGGTACGGTGCACTACGAGCAGTACTTC,CATSDSGTVHYEQYF
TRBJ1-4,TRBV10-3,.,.,TGTGCCATCAGTCAGGGGACTGTGAGTGAAAAACTGTTTTTT,CAISQGTVSEKLFF
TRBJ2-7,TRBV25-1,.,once,TGTGCCAGTTCTGCGGGGAGTTTCGGCGAGCAGTACTTC,CASSAGSFGEQYF
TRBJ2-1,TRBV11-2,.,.,TGTGCCAGCAGCTTAGATAATGGGCCGTCGAATCTGTTCTTC,CASSLDNGPSNLFF
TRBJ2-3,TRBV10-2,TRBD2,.,TGCGCCAGCGGCAATAGCGGGGGAGCGACAGATACGCAGTATTTT,CASGNSGGATDTQYF
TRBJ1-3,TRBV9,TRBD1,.,TGTGCCAGCAGCGTAAGGACAGGGGGGATAGGAAACACCATATATTTT,CASSVRTGGIGNTIYF
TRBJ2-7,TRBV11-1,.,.,TGTGCCAGCAGCCTGCGGTCGGCTGGGGAGCAGTACTTC,CASSLRSAGEQYF
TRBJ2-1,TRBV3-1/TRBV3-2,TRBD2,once,TGTGCCAGCAGCCAAGTAGGCAGCGGGGGGGCCGGGTCCTACAATGAGCAGTTCTTC,CASSQVGSGGAGSYNEQFF
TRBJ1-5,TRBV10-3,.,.,TGTGCCATCAGTGGCGACTACAGCAATCAGCCCCAGCATTTT,CAISGDYSNQPQHF
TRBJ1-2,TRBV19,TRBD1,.,TGTGCCAGTAGCCCGGGACAGGGATATGGCTACACCTTC,CASSPGQGYGYTF
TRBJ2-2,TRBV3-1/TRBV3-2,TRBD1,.,TGTGCCACCCGGACAGGGGGAAGTACCGGGGAGCTGTTTTTT,CATRTGGSTGELFF
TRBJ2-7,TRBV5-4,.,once,TGTGCCAGCAGCTTAGGGGGGGGACTCTACGAGCAGTACTTC,CASSLGGGLYEQYF
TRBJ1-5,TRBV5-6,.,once,TGTGCCAGCAGCTTATCAGGGGCAGCGGGACAGCCCCAGCATTTT,CASSLSGAAGQPQHF
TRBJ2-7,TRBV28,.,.,TGTGCCAGCAGTTTAGCGGACGCACCCTACGAGCAGTACTTC,CASSLADAPYEQYF
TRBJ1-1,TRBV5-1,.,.,TGCGCCAGCAGCCCTCAAAAAGTGAACACTGAAGCTTTCTTT,CASSPQKVNTEAFF
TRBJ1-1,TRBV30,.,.,TGTGCCAGGTCGGGACAACCGAACACTGAAGCTTTCTTT,CARSGQPNTEAFF
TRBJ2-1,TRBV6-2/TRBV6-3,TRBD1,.,TGTGCCAGCAGCCGACAGGGAAGGGAACTTAATGAGCAGTTCTTC,CASSRQGRELNEQFF
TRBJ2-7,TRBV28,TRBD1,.,TGTGCCAGCAGTTCTCCACCCGGGACAGGGGCGGGCGAGCAGTACTTC,CASSSPPGTGAGEQYF
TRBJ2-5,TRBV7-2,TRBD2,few,TGTGCCAGCAGCTTAAGTAGCGGGGGCCTCGTAGAGACCCAGTACTTC,CASSLSSGGLVETQYF